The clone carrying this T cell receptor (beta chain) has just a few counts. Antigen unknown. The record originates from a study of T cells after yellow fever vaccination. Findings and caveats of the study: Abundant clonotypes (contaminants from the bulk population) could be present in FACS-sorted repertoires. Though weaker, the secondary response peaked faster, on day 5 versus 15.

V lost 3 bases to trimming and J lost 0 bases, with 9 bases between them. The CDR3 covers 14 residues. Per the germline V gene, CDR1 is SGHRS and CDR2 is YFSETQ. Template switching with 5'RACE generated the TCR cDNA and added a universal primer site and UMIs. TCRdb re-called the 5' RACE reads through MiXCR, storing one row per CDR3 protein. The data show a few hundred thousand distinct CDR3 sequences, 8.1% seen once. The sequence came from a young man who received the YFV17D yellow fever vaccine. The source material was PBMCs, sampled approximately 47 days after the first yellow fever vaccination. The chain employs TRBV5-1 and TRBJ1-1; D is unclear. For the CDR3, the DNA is TGCGCCAGCAGCTCACAAGTCATGAACACTGAAGCTTTCTTT. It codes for CASSSQVMNTEAFF.